Listed here are 30 T cell receptor beta chains from one sample, sequenced in a study of blood T cell repertoires in COVID-19. Sequenced by immunoSEQ multiplex PCR; TCRdb stores in-frame clones only, minus some. The data show about 150,000 clones, around 80% seen once. Sequencing used peripheral blood. All receptors derive from a woman in her fifties or sixties with acute or convalescent COVID-19.

V usage is TRBV12-3 or TRBV12-4 and J usage is TRBJ2-3; TRBD1 agrees at 8 bases. CDR3 length equals 13 residues. The J segment lost 4 bases and the V segment lost 5 bases, leaving 2 bases of the junction unmatched. The CDR3 spells CASSDRGADTQYF. The CDR3 DNA reads as TGTGCCAGCAGTGACAGGGGTGCAGATACGCAGTATTTT.

This rearrangement joins TRBV4-3 to TRBJ1-1, with D perhaps matching TRBD1 (5 bases). The germline CDR1 and CDR2 sequences are LGHNA and YSLEER. The CDR3 extends over 14 amino acids. Deletions cut 1 base from V and 5 bases from J, with 11 bases between. This CDR3 is CASSQVRGETEAFF. In DNA form, the CDR3 reads TGCGCCAGCAGCCAAGTTCGGGGGGAAACTGAAGCTTTCTTT.

This clone showed up just a few times. The chain is built from TRBV5-4 and TRBJ1-2, with a tentative D call TRBD1 (5 bases). V lost 4 bases and J 3 bases, leaving 16 bases between the germline ends. The CDR3 totals 15 residues. The V gene's germline CDR1 is SGHNT and CDR2 YYREEE (reference sequence). The CDR3 bases are TGTGCCAGCAGCCCCGGGGGGACTAGGTACTATGGCTACACCTTC. It specifies CASSPGGTRYYGYTF. The full variable domain, rest sourced from reference TRBV5-4 and TRBJ1-2, is ETGVTQSPTHLIKTRGQQVTLRCSSQSGHNTVSWYQQALGQGPQFIFQYYREEENGRGNFPPRFSGLQFPNYSSELNVNALELDDSALYLCASSPGGTRYYGYTFGSGTRLTVV.

This clone was seen only once. V is TRBV5-6 and J is TRBJ2-5; TRBD1 aligns across 7 bases. The V gene end was trimmed by 0 bases and the J gene end by 4 bases; junction bases not matched to a gene: 9. The CDR3 has 16 amino acids. Germline loops: CDR1 SGHDT, CDR2 YYEEEE. This CDR3 is CASSLAPGGVGETQYF. The CDR3 region has the DNA TGTGCCAGCAGCTTGGCCCCAGGGGGTGTAGGAGAGACCCAGTACTTC.

The chain uses TRBV7-9 and TRBJ2-3, with 9 bases identical to TRBD1. There are 17 residues in the CDR3. Germline V gene sequence: CDR1 SEHNR, CDR2 FQNEAQ (reference sequence). Losses at the gene ends were 2 bases for V and 2 bases for J; bases not matched to a gene: 8. As DNA, the CDR3 is TGTGCCAGCAGCTTACCTGGACAGGGGCTTTCCACAGATACGCAGTATTTT. Protein: CASSLPGQGLSTDTQYF.

V is TRBV6-6 and J is TRBJ2-7; no clear D gene. The germline V and J ends were trimmed by 5 bases and 3 bases, with 5 bases remaining between them. CDR1 and CDR2 (germline): MNHNY, SVGAGI (reference sequence). This CDR3 is built from 11 residues. The CDR3 DNA sequence: TGTGCCAGCAGTACAGACTACGAGCAGTACTTC. Translating gives CASSTDYEQYF.

V and J are TRBV19 and TRBJ1-1; D remains ambiguous. Trimming took 7 bases from V and 0 from J, leaving 12 bases between them. Germline loops: CDR1 LNHDA, CDR2 SQIVND (reference sequence). This CDR3 region has 14 residues. The CDR3 bases are TGTGCCAGTACCTCCCCCGAGATGAACACTGAAGCTTTCTTT. Amino acids: CASTSPEMNTEAFF.

The gene calls are TRBV4-1 and TRBJ1-4; 7 bases map to TRBD1. V lost 4 bases and J lost 8; bases outside the gene matches: 7. Germline values: CDR1 MGHRA, CDR2 YSYEKL. The CDR3 loop spans 14 amino acids. The CDR3 region is CASSPTGNGEKLFF. Here the CDR3 DNA reads TGCGCCAGCAGCCCGACAGGGAATGGGGAAAAACTGTTTTTT.

The chain links TRBV5-4 to TRBJ2-2, with 9 bases matching TRBD2. This CDR3 spans 15 amino acids. In germline, CDR1 is SGHNT, CDR2 YYREEE (reference sequence). The ends lost 5 bases at V and 0 bases at J; junction bases unmatched: 2. CDR3 in DNA: TGTGCCAGCAGGCCTAGCGGGGCGAACACCGGGGAGCTGTTTTTT. Protein sequence: CASRPSGANTGELFF.

The V and J genes are TRBV4-1 and TRBJ2-7; 15 bases fit TRBD2. The CDR3 is made up of 17 amino acids. The germline gives CDR1 MGHRA, CDR2 YSYEKL. V shed 3 bases, J shed 3 bases, and the junction held 6 bases outside the gene matches. The CDR3 DNA reads TGCGCCAGCAGCCACACTGGACTAGCGGGAGGGAACTACGAGCAGTACTTC. Its translation: CASSHTGLAGGNYEQYF.

This clone turned up a few times. The rearrangement joins TRBV3-1 (or the pseudogene TRBV3-2) to TRBJ1-1, with TRBD1 matching 9 bases. With 5 bases clipped from V and 0 bases from J, the junction kept 7 bases outside the gene matches. Germline assignment: CDR1 LGHDT and CDR2 YNNKEL (reference sequence). The CDR3 consists of 16 residues. CDR3 loop: CASSRTGGQVNTEAFF. In nucleotides, the CDR3 is TGTGCCAGCAGCAGAACAGGGGGCCAAGTGAACACTGAAGCTTTCTTT.

This chain links TRBV6-2 or TRBV6-3 with TRBJ2-1, with no clear D. The CDR3 spans 11 residues. V dropped 5 bases and J dropped 9 bases, with 8 bases sitting between them. Germline V gives CDR1 MNHEY, CDR2 SVGEGT. CDR3 amino acids: CASSAHSEQFF. The CDR3, as DNA: TGTGCCAGCAGTGCCCATAGTGAGCAGTTCTTC.

The V call is TRBV15, the J call TRBJ2-1, with 8 bases that match TRBD2. The ends lost 3 bases at V and 10 bases at J; junction bases unmatched: 11. From germline, CDR1 is LNHNV and CDR2 YYDKDF (reference sequence). This CDR3 spans 15 amino acids. CDR3 region: CATSRAWGAGAEQFF. Here the CDR3 DNA reads TGTGCCACCAGCAGGGCGTGGGGAGCGGGAGCCGAGCAGTTCTTC.

The chain uses TRBV11-1 and TRBJ1-1; 9 bases are shared with TRBD1. The CDR3 covers 14 residues. V lost 4 bases to trimming and J lost 5 bases; unmatched junction nucleotides: 5. Germline-derived CDR1 and CDR2 are SGHAT and FQDESV (reference sequence). Written as DNA, the CDR3 is TGTGCCAGCAGCTCGACAGGGGGTTCGACTGAAGCTTTCTTT. This translates into CASSSTGGSTEAFF.

The chain has TRBV7-9 and TRBJ2-7, with 8 bases lining up with TRBD2. CDR3 size: 13 residues. J gave up 4 bases and V 5 bases, and 4 bases lay outside the gene matches. Germline-derived CDR1 and CDR2 are SEHNR and FQNEAQ (reference sequence). CDR3 amino acids: CASSGPGGYEQYF. As DNA, the CDR3 is TGTGCCAGCAGCGGGCCGGGGGGGTACGAGCAGTACTTC.

This chain joins TRBV3-1 (or the pseudogene TRBV3-2) and TRBJ2-2; TRBD1 might be the D (6 bases). This CDR3 spans 14 amino acids. Germline assignment: CDR1 LGHDT and CDR2 YNNKEL (reference sequence). V lost 2 bases and J 7 bases, leaving 11 bases between the germline ends. The CDR3 DNA is TGTGCCAGCAGCCAACAGGGGTGGTACGGGGAGCTGTTTTTT. It encodes CASSQQGWYGELFF.

This clone was seen only once. The rearrangement links TRBV3-1 (or the pseudogene TRBV3-2) to TRBJ2-7; D may be TRBD1 (6 bases). The CDR3 extends over 13 amino acids. Trimming removed 2 bases at V and 2 bases at J, with 7 bases between. CDR1 LGHDT and CDR2 YNNKEL come from the germline V gene (reference sequence). This CDR3 is CASSQTGPYEQYF. CDR3 DNA sequence: TGTGCCAGCAGCCAAACAGGGCCCTACGAGCAGTACTTC.

The V gene is TRBV18, the J gene TRBJ2-7; 8 nucleotides match TRBD1. The germline V gene encodes CDR1 KGHSH and CDR2 LQKENI. The junction had 3 bases not matched to a gene; V was cut back by 4 bases and J by 4 bases. The CDR3 spans 13 residues. In nucleotides, the CDR3 is TGTGCCAGCTCACTCGGGACAGGTTACGAGCAGTACTTC. Translation: CASSLGTGYEQYF. Together with reference TRBV18 and TRBJ2-7, the CDR3 gives the full variable domain: NAGVMQNPRHLVRRRGQEARLRCSPMKGHSHVYWYRQLPEEGLKFMVYLQKENIIDESGMPKERFSAEFPKEGPSILRIQQVVRGDSAAYFCASSLGTGYEQYFGPGTRLTVT.

The J gene is TRBJ1-2, the V gene TRBV28, with D unresolved. The length of the CDR3 is 12 residues. CDR1 is MDHEN and CDR2 is SYDVKM in the germline V gene. The V end was cut by 6 bases, the J end by 4 bases, with 9 bases between. The CDR3 loop reads CASREGRYGYTF. DNA of the CDR3: TGTGCCAGCAGGGAGGGCCGCTATGGCTACACCTTC.

The rearrangement links TRBV9 to TRBJ2-7, with 9 positions matching TRBD1. Germline V lookup: CDR1 SGDLS, CDR2 YYNGEE. V lost 4 bases and J lost 5; bases outside the gene matches: 10. The CDR3 has 15 amino acids. CDR3 loop: CASSLAGTGFHEQYF. The CDR3 DNA is TGTGCCAGCAGCTTAGCCGGGACAGGGTTCCACGAGCAGTACTTC.

The chain joins TRBV7-2 to TRBJ1-4, with 8 nucleotides matching TRBD1. Germline-derived CDR1 and CDR2 are SGHTA and FQGNSA. The CDR3 has 15 residues. Trimming took 5 bases from V and 4 from J; bases not matched to a gene: 6. The CDR3, as DNA: TGTGCCAGCAGCCCCCAGGGGGCGGGTAATGAAAAACTGTTTTTT. It yields the protein CASSPQGAGNEKLFF.

The V gene is TRBV5-1, the J gene TRBJ2-4; D call uncertain. The V and J ends lost 1 base and 7 bases respectively, with 9 bases between them. Germline loops: CDR1 SGHRS, CDR2 YFSETQ. There are 13 residues in the CDR3. The CDR3 region is CASSLSPSNIQYF. CDR3 nucleotide sequence: TGCGCCAGCAGCTTGAGCCCAAGTAACATTCAGTACTTC.

V is TRBV28 and J is TRBJ2-7; 13 nucleotides align to TRBD2. The CDR3 spans 16 residues. The V segment lost 3 bases and the J segment 6 bases; nucleotides outside the gene matches: 8. Germline CDR1 and CDR2: MDHEN and SYDVKM. CDR3 in DNA: TGTGCCAGCAGTTTCACCGGGACTAGCGGGATTATCGAGCAGTACTTC. The encoded protein is CASSFTGTSGIIEQYF. The variable domain in full, completed from reference TRBV28 and TRBJ2-7, reads DVKVTQSSRYLVKRTGEKVFLECVQDMDHENMFWYRQDPGLGLRLIYFSYDVKMKEKGDIPEGYSVSREKKERFSLILESASTNQTSMYLCASSFTGTSGIIEQYFGPGTRLTVT.

The gene calls are TRBV30 and TRBJ1-2, with 8 bases that match TRBD1. Germline assignment: CDR1 GTSNPN and CDR2 SVGIG (reference sequence). The CDR3 is 13 amino acids. Trimming removed 2 bases from V and 7 bases from J; junction bases left unmatched: 6. The CDR3 DNA reads TGTGCCTGGAGTCCACAGGGGGGTAGTGGCTACACCTTC. This gives the protein CAWSPQGGSGYTF.

V gene TRBV18 combines with J gene TRBJ2-6; D might be TRBD1 (5 bases). CDR3 size: 18 residues. Germline CDR1 KGHSH, CDR2 LQKENI. The V gene lost 0 bases and the J gene lost 0 bases, with 12 bases spanning the gap. The CDR3 sequence: CASSPPGRGSSGANVLTF. CDR3 sequence (DNA): TGTGCCAGCTCACCACCGGGAAGGGGATCCTCTGGGGCCAACGTCCTGACTTTC.

This chain connects TRBV7-2 to TRBJ2-4; D might be TRBD2 (5 bases). CDR1 and CDR2 from the germline V gene are SGHTA and FQGNSA. This CDR3 is built from 14 residues. The V end was cut by 4 bases, the J end by 0 bases, with 7 bases between. CDR3 loop: CASSSGLAKNIQYF. As DNA, the CDR3 is TGTGCCAGCAGCTCGGGATTAGCCAAAAACATTCAGTACTTC.

This clone appeared a few times. The rearrangement uses TRBV6-5 and TRBJ2-3, with TRBD2 identical over 11 bases. Trimming removed 10 bases from V and 4 bases from J; junction bases left unmatched: 7. The CDR3 contains 14 residues. CDR1 MNHEY and CDR2 SVGAGI come from the germline V gene. The CDR3 DNA sequence: TGTGCCACCGCTCTAGCGGGAGGACCAGATACGCAGTATTTT. As protein: CATALAGGPDTQYF.

The chain links TRBV6-5 to TRBJ2-1, with a possible D match to TRBD2 (6 bases). This CDR3 region has 15 residues. Per the germline V gene, CDR1 is MNHEY and CDR2 is SVGAGI. V dropped 5 bases and J dropped 5 bases, with 16 bases sitting between them. The DNA for the CDR3 is TGTGCCAGCAGTCTGTTGGGCGGGAATCACAATGAGCAGTTCTTC. This codes for CASSLLGGNHNEQFF.

The chain has TRBV5-1 and TRBJ2-5; no clear D gene. The germline V gene encodes CDR1 SGHRS and CDR2 YFSETQ. V lost 3 bases to trimming and J lost 4 bases, with 16 bases between them. This CDR3 comprises 15 residues. CDR3 sequence (DNA): TGCGCCAGCAGCTCGATCGGAGCTCTAGGAGAGACCCAGTACTTC. Protein: CASSSIGALGETQYF.

This chain links TRBV5-1 with TRBJ2-7; perhaps TRBD1 as D (5 bases). CDR1 is SGHRS, CDR2 YFSETQ, per germline. This CDR3 contains 13 residues. V lost 1 base to trimming and J lost 3 bases, with 8 bases between them. CDR3 amino acids: CASSLTDSYEQYF. The DNA for the CDR3 is TGCGCCAGCAGCTTGACCGACAGCTACGAGCAGTACTTC.